A single sample is the source of the 3 T cell receptor beta chains below, sequenced in a study of blood T cells in healthy people across ages (dated by TCRdb to the mid-2010s). The library relied on 5' RACE. The data were produced on an Illumina HiSeq 2500. The second PCR ran for roughly 6 to 11 cycles and used a J-beta primer mix along with a sample-barcoded 5' primer. The public sequencing data were trimmed at Q25 with fastp and processed into clonotypes with MiXCR by TCRdb, which kept only in-frame beta chains. Identical CDR3 protein sequences are pooled into one entry, listed with their most common genes and DNA. This sample lists approximately 1,100,000 distinct CDR3 sequences; 40% to 55% were detected once. About 19% of the sample lies in the top ten. The sequencing sample was made of blood. The source of these receptors is an older woman in good health.

This CDR3 is CASSLGTSDSNEQFF. The DNA for the CDR3 is TGTGCCAGCAGCTTAGGGACTAGCGACAGCAATGAGCAGTTCTTC. The chain joins TRBV7-9 to TRBJ2-1; 9 bases are a match to TRBD2. CDR3 length equals 15 residues. The V and J ends lost 1 base and 6 bases, in that order; junction bases with no gene match: 4. Germline V lookup: CDR1 SEHNR, CDR2 FQNEAQ (reference sequence).

The rearrangement links TRBV20-1 to TRBJ2-7; TRBD1 aligns across 9 bases. Germline assignment: CDR1 DFQATT and CDR2 SNEGSKA (reference sequence). J was trimmed by 2 bases and V by 0 bases; bases with no gene match: 5. The CDR3 covers 15 residues. DNA for the CDR3: TGCAGTGCTAGAGAGTTGAGGGACAGGGCCTACGAGCAGTACTTC. Translated, it gives CSARELRDRAYEQYF.

The rearrangement joins TRBV20-1 to TRBJ2-1; 7 positions match TRBD2. The CDR3 extends over 14 amino acids. The V gene end was trimmed by 6 bases and the J gene end by 6 bases; junction bases not matched to a gene: 11. CDR1 DFQATT and CDR2 SNEGSKA come from the germline V gene (reference sequence). CDR3 nucleotides: TGCAGTGCCTCAACTAGCGCCCGTCTCAATGAGCAGTTCTTC. Translation: CSASTSARLNEQFF.